This T cell receptor beta chain derives from a study of CD8+ T cells in alopecia areata. Of note for this clone: Its antigen is unidentified.

Study-wide results and caveats: Greater clonality was observed in lesional scalp samples, especially alopecia totalis/universalis, versus normal scalp.

Extraction and reverse transcription of RNA yielded cDNA as the sequencing template. Clones were read by immunoSEQ multiplex PCR, and TCRdb kept only the in-frame ones, dropping some. The table includes under 70,000 clones, roughly 57% detected once. The CDR3 is 15 amino acids. V lost 5 bases and J lost 5, with 18 bases in between. From germline, CDR1 is SGHVS and CDR2 FNYEAQ. The sequence was obtained from a human donor with alopecia areata. Sequenced material: CD8+ T cells sorted from blood, taken at week 0. The chain recombines TRBV7-6 with TRBJ2-5, with TRBD2 as a possible D gene (6 bases). CDR3: CASSPNPGRGETQYF. CDR3 in DNA: TGTGCCAGCAGCCCGAATCCGGGCCGGGGGGAGACCCAGTACTTC.